These T cell receptor beta chains were read from a single sample in a study of regulatory T cells in long-lasting Graves disease. In TCRdb, the multiplex PCR reads were re-called with MiXCR into one record per CDR3 protein. The sample holds about 220,000 distinct CDR3 sequences, approximately 18% seen once. These records were also assigned to another study, of T cells in Graves' hyperthyroidism and ophthalmopathy.

The source was peripheral blood mononuclear cells (PBMCs), collected at new diagnosis, from a patient treated with antithyroid drugs. These receptor sequences come from a woman aged 25-40 years with Graves disease. CDR3s include the opening cysteine and the closing phenylalanine or tryptophan. The D gene is left open where the match is weak. Clone size, where shown, is once, few, many, or a class for clones that have expanded.

>.|TRBJ1-2|TRBV6-2/TRBV6-3|.
CASSPLAPGIYGYTF
TGTGCCAGCAGCCCCCTTGCACCGGGGATCTATGGCTACACCTTC
>many|TRBJ2-3|TRBV15|TRBD1
CATSRVTGVGDTQYF
TGTGCCACCAGCAGAGTAACAGGGGTCGGGGATACGCAGTATTTT
>many|TRBJ2-6|TRBV4-2|.
CASSQVGQGRTSGANVLTF
TGTGCCAGCAGCCAAGTAGGGCAGGGCCGGACCTCTGGGGCCAACGTCCTGACTTTC
>many|TRBJ2-4|TRBV27|TRBD1
CAGSPSGTGRLAKNIQYF
TGTGCCGGCAGTCCTTCCGGGACAGGGAGATTAGCCAAAAACATTCAGTACTTC
>many|TRBJ2-3|TRBV11-3|.
CASSLGSDPMMDTQYF
TGTGCCAGCAGCTTAGGCAGCGACCCCATGATGGATACGCAGTATTTT
>many|TRBJ2-1|TRBV7-2|.
CASSFRRSSYNEQFF
TGTGCCAGCAGCTTTAGACGTAGCTCCTACAATGAGCAGTTCTTC
>many|TRBJ1-1|TRBV6-5|.
CASSYLSRAENTEAFF
TGTGCCAGCAGTTACCTATCCCGGGCGGAGAACACTGAAGCTTTCTTT
>.|TRBJ1-2|TRBV20-1|.
CSANRDGYTF
TGCAGTGCAAACAGGGACGGCTACACCTTC
>many|TRBJ2-5|TRBV25-1|TRBD1
CASSDPGGTEETQYF
TGTGCCAGCAGTGATCCAGGGGGAACCGAAGAGACCCAGTACTTC
>many|TRBJ1-4|TRBV20-1|TRBD1
CSAPGTGATNEKLFF
TGCAGTGCGCCCGGGACAGGGGCAACTAATGAAAAACTGTTTTTT
>.|TRBJ1-1|TRBV3-1|.
CASSQDLRTTEAFF
TGTGCCAGCAGCCAAGATCTCAGGACCACTGAAGCTTTCTTT
>few|TRBJ2-1|TRBV3-1|TRBD2
CASSQGGRDEQFF
TGTGCCAGCAGCCAAGGGGGGAGGGATGAGCAGTTCTTC
>many|TRBJ2-7|TRBV11-3|TRBD2
CASSLRAGGDEQYF
TGTGCCAGCAGCTTGAGGGCGGGAGGAGACGAGCAGTACTTC
>many|TRBJ2-1|TRBV2|.
CASSPLYNEQFF
TGTGCCAGCAGCCCCCTCTACAATGAGCAGTTCTTC
>few|TRBJ2-1|TRBV11-3|TRBD1
CASSSPGTEYNEQFF
TGTGCCAGCAGCTCTCCCGGGACAGAATACAATGAGCAGTTCTTC
>once|TRBJ1-5|TRBV6-2/TRBV6-3|TRBD1
CASSAEGAFNQPQHF
TGTGCCAGCAGCGCAGAGGGGGCCTTCAATCAGCCCCAGCATTTT
>many|TRBJ2-7|TRBV5-1|.
CASKVDSYYEQYF
TGCGCCAGCAAAGTAGACAGTTACTACGAGCAGTACTTC
>many|TRBJ1-2|TRBV12-3/TRBV12-4|.
CASSLSGDYGYTF
TGTGCCAGCAGTTTATCAGGGGACTATGGCTACACCTTC
>many|TRBJ1-2|TRBV18|.
CASSPRDLGYGYTF
TGTGCCAGCTCACCAAGGGATCTCGGCTATGGCTACACCTTC
>.|TRBJ2-3|TRBV5-1|.
CASSIFLDTQYF
TGCGCCAGCAGCATATTTCTGGATACGCAGTATTTT
>few|TRBJ1-2|TRBV28|.
CASSNAGTALLGYTF
TGTGCCAGCAGTAACGCCGGGACGGCCCTCTTAGGCTACACCTTC
>many|TRBJ2-1|TRBV2|TRBD2
CASSVTLAGYNEQFF
TGTGCCAGCAGTGTAACACTAGCGGGTTACAATGAGCAGTTCTTC
>many|TRBJ2-3|TRBV6-1|TRBD2
CASTSGAGGGGTNTQYF
TGTGCCAGCACCTCGGGAGCGGGAGGGGGGGGGACCAATACGCAGTATTTT
>many|TRBJ1-1|TRBV7-8|TRBD1
CASSWRDRTFGTEAFF
TGTGCCAGCAGCTGGCGGGACAGAACATTTGGAACTGAAGCTTTCTTT
>many|TRBJ1-3|TRBV6-1|.
CASSRSVDGNTIYF
TGTGCCAGCAGCCGCAGCGTCGACGGAAACACCATATATTTT
>many|TRBJ2-1|TRBV30|.
CAWSVRTSRRNEQFF
TGTGCCTGGAGTGTACGGACAAGTAGAAGGAATGAGCAGTTCTTC
>once|TRBJ2-1|TRBV24-1|TRBD2
CATSDWSGTSEDEQFF
TGTGCCACCAGTGATTGGTCCGGGACTAGCGAGGATGAGCAGTTCTTC
>.|TRBJ2-1|TRBV19|TRBD2
CASSMSGGAYNEQFF
TGTGCCAGTAGTATGAGCGGGGGGGCCTACAATGAGCAGTTCTTC
>.|TRBJ1-2|TRBV19|TRBD1
CASSWTGDGGYTF
TGTGCCAGTAGCTGGACAGGAGATGGTGGCTACACCTTC
>.|TRBJ2-1|TRBV3-1|.
CASSQVQAEQFF
TGTGCCAGCAGCCAAGTCCAGGCCGAGCAGTTCTTC
>many|TRBJ1-4|TRBV11-2|.
CASSFRLLRTEKLFF
TGTGCCAGCAGCTTTAGACTGTTAAGGACTGAAAAACTGTTTTTT
>.|TRBJ2-1|TRBV28|TRBD2
CASSSPGTSGGSSYNEQFF
TGTGCCAGCAGTTCTCCCGGGACTAGCGGGGGCAGCTCCTACAATGAGCAGTTCTTC
>many|TRBJ1-1|TRBV30|.
CAWSVNRNTEAFF
TGTGCCTGGAGTGTAAACAGAAACACTGAAGCTTTCTTT
>.|TRBJ2-3|TRBV28|TRBD2
CASTLGGAGPDTQYF
TGTGCCAGCACCCTCGGGGGGGCCGGCCCAGATACGCAGTATTTT
>.|TRBJ2-3|TRBV27|TRBD2
CASSFLGLAGGPGDTQYF
TGTGCCAGCAGTTTCCTCGGACTAGCGGGAGGTCCGGGGGATACGCAGTATTTT
>many|TRBJ1-6|TRBV6-1|.
CASSGSQGNSPLHF
TGTGCCAGCAGTGGATCGCAGGGTAATTCACCCCTCCACTTT
>many|TRBJ2-7|TRBV30|TRBD1
CAWSLLTGTGPYEQYF
TGTGCCTGGAGCCTTCTCACCGGGACAGGTCCCTACGAGCAGTACTTC
>many|TRBJ1-2|TRBV28|.
CASSLRGTLYGYTF
TGTGCCAGCAGTTTAAGGGGGACCCTTTATGGCTACACCTTC
>many|TRBJ2-7|TRBV7-9|TRBD1
CASSPDRGAYEQYF
TGTGCCAGCAGCCCGGACAGGGGAGCCTACGAGCAGTACTTC
>many|TRBJ1-2|TRBV20-1|.
CSARRPLYGYTF
TGCAGTGCCAGGCGTCCTCTCTATGGCTACACCTTC
>many|TRBJ1-1|TRBV9|.
CASSVSWVGTEAFF
TGTGCCAGCAGCGTATCCTGGGTGGGAACTGAAGCTTTCTTT
>many|TRBJ2-7|TRBV2|TRBD2
CASSVATSGSRSYEQYF
TGTGCCAGCAGTGTAGCGACTAGCGGGAGTCGATCCTACGAGCAGTACTTC
>.|TRBJ2-7|TRBV29-1|.
CSVVVVRHEQYF
TGCAGCGTTGTGGTAGTGCGCCACGAGCAGTACTTC
>few|TRBJ1-5|TRBV4-1|.
CASSQDPGISLSDQPQHF
TGCGCCAGCAGCCAAGACCCCGGGATAAGCCTCTCCGATCAGCCCCAGCATTTT
>many|TRBJ2-5|TRBV5-5|.
CASSSGHTIGQETQYF
TGTGCCAGCAGTTCCGGGCATACAATAGGCCAAGAGACCCAGTACTTC
>.|TRBJ2-3|TRBV9|TRBD2
CASSASGGLGPTDTQYF
TGTGCCAGCAGCGCATCGGGGGGACTGGGGCCCACAGATACGCAGTATTTT
>.|TRBJ2-5|TRBV2|TRBD2
CASSEELAGRETQYF
TGTGCCAGCAGTGAAGAACTAGCGGGACGAGAGACCCAGTACTTC
>many|TRBJ1-5|TRBV19|.
CASSMPDINPQHF
TGTGCCAGTAGTATGCCCGACATCAATCCCCAGCATTTT
>many|TRBJ2-5|TRBV28|.
CASRTLETQYF
TGTGCCAGCAGAACGCTAGAGACCCAGTACTTC
>few|TRBJ2-7|TRBV6-5|.
CASSYGAGTYEQYF
TGTGCCAGCAGTTACGGGGCAGGAACCTACGAGCAGTACTTC
>.|TRBJ2-7|TRBV29-1|TRBD2
CSVGTSGDEQYF
TGCAGCGTTGGGACTAGCGGTGACGAGCAGTACTTC
>many|TRBJ1-2|TRBV12-3/TRBV12-4|.
CASSPSLVGLYGYTF
TGTGCCAGCAGTCCGAGTTTGGTTGGCCTCTATGGCTACACCTTC
>many|TRBJ2-2|TRBV6-5|.
CASSSTGTYKLFF
TGTGCCAGCAGTTCCACCGGGACCTACAAGCTGTTTTTT